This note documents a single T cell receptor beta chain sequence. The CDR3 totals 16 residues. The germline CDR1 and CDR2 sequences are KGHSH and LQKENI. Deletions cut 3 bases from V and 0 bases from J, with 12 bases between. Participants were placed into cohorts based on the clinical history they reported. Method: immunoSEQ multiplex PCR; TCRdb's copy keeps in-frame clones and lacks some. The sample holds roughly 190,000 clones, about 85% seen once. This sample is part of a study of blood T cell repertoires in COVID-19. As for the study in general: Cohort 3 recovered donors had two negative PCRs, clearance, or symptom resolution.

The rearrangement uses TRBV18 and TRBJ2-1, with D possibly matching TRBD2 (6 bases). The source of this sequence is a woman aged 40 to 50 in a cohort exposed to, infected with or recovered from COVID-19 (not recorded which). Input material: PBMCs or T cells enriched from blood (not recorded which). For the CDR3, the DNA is TGTGCCAGCTCACCTCCCTCGACTAGCTCCTACAATGAGCAGTTCTTC. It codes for CASSPPSTSSYNEQFF.